The TCR beta chain under discussion was sequenced for a study of radiotherapy plus CTLA-4 blockade in lung cancer. Some clones are missing from TCRdb's copy, which holds only in-frame ones; the method was immunoSEQ multiplex PCR. The sample yields some 110,000 clones, around 75% seen once. The CDR3 runs 14 residues. Germline V lookup: CDR1 SGDLS, CDR2 YYNGEE. V was trimmed by 0 bases and J by 4 bases, leaving 7 bases between them. The chain employs TRBV9 and TRBJ1-4; D perhaps matches TRBD1 (5 bases). The source material was peripheral blood, sampled from a patient treated with radiotherapy plus ipilimumab. The receptor was derived from a human donor with non-small cell lung cancer who had a partial response to radiotherapy plus ipilimumab. CDR3 DNA: TGTGCCAGCAGCGTAGGACAGCTTAATGAAAAACTGTTTTTT. This encodes CASSVGQLNEKLFF.